The present T cell receptor (beta chain) was sequenced within a study of response to subunit inactivated influenza vaccine. Overall study results and limits: Each seasonal influenza vaccination recruits few new T cells, the authors suggested.

Concerning this clonotype itself: Its antigen is unidentified.

The V end lost 8 bases, the J end lost 4 bases, and 9 bases lay between the germline ends. The CDR3 is 11 residues long. The germline V gene has CDR1 LGHDT and CDR2 YNNKEL (reference sequence). TCRdb redid the calling of the RT-PCR reads with MiXCR, one entry per CDR3 protein. Of about 570,000 distinct CDR3 sequences listed, 12% are singletons. The chain links TRBV3-1 to TRBJ2-7; D not certain. The TCR sequence derives from a man in his fifties or sixties who received an inactivated influenza vaccine. This specimen was PBMCs from blood, taken on the day of vaccination. The CDR3 reads CASANHYEQYF. For the CDR3, the DNA is TGTGCCAGCGCGAACCATTACGAGCAGTACTTC.